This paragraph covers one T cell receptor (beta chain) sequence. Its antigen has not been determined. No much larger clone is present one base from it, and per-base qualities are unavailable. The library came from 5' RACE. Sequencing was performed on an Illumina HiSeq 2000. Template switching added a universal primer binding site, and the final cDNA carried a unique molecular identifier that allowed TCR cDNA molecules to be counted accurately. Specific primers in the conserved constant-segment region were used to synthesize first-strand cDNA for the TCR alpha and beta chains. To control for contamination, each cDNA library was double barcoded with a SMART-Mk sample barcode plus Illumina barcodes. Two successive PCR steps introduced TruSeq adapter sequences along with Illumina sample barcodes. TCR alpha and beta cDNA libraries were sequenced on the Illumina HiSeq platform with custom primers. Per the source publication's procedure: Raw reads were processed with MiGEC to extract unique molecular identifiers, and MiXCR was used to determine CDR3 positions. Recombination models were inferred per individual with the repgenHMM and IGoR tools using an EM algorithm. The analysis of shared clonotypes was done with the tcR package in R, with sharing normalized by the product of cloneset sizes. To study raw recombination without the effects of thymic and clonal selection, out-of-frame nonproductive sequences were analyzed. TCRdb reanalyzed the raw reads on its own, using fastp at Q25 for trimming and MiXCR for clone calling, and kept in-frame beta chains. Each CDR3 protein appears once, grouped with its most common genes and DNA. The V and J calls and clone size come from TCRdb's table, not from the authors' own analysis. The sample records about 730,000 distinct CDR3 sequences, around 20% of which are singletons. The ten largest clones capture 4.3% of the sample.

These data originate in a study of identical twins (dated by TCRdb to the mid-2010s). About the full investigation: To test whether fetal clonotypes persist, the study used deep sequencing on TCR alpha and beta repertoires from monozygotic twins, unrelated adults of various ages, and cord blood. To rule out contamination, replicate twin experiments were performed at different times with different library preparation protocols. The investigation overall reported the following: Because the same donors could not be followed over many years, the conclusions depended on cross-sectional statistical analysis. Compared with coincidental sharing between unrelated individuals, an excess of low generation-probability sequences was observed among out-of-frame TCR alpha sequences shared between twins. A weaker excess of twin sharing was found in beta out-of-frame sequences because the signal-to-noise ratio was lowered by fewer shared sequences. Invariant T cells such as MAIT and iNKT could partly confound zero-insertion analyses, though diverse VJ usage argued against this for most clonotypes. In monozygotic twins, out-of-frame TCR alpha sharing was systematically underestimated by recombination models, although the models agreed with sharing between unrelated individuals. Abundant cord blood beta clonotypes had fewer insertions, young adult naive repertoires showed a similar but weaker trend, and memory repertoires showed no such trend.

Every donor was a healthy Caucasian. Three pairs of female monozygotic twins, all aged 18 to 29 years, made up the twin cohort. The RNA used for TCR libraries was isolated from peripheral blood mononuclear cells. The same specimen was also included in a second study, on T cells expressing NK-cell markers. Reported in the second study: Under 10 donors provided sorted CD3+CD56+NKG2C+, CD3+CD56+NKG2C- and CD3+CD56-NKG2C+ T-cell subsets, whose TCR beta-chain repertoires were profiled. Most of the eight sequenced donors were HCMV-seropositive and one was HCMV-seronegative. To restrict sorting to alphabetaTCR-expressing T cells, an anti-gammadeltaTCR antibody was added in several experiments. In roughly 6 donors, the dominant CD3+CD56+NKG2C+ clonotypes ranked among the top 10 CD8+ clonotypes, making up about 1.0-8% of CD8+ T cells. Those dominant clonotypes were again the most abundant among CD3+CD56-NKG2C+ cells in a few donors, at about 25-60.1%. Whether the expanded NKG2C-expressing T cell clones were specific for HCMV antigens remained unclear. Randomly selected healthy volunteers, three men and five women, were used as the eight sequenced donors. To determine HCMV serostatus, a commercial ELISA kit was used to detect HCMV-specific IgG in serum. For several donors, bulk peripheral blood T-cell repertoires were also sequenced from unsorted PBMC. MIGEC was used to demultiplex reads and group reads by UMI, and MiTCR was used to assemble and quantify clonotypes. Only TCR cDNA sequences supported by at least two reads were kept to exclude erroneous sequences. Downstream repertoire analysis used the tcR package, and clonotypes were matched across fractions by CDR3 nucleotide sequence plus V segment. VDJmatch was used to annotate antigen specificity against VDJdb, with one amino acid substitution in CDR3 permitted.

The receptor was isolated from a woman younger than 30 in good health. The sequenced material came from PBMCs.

The CDR3 sequence is CSVEEWKGRSDTQYF. The nucleotide sequence reads TGCAGCGTTGAAGAATGGAAGGGGCGCTCAGATACGCAGTATTTT. The chain couples TRBV29-1 to TRBJ2-3; matching of 5 bases hints at TRBD1 as the D gene. From the cysteine through the phenylalanine, the CDR3 covers 15 amino acids. Of the read, only the CDR3 DNA is kept; its 45 bases are in frame from base 1. V sheds 0 bases and J sheds 4 bases, leaving 14 bases between their ends. As encoded in the germline V gene, CDR1 is SQVTM while CDR2 is ANQGSEA.